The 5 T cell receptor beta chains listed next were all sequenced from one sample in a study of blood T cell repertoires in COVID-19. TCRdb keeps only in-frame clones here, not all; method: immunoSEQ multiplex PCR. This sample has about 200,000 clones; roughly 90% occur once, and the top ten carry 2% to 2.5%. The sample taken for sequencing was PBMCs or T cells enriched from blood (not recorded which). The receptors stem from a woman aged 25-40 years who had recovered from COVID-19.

The DNA for the CDR3 is TGCGCCAGCAGCTTGGCCACGGACAGCTCCTACGAGCAGTACTTC. This translates into CASSLATDSSYEQYF. The V and J genes are TRBV5-1 and TRBJ2-7, with D perhaps TRBD1 (6 bases). The CDR3 runs to 15 residues. CDR1 and CDR2 from the germline V gene are SGHRS and YFSETQ. V lost 0 bases to trimming and J lost 0 bases, with 10 bases between them.

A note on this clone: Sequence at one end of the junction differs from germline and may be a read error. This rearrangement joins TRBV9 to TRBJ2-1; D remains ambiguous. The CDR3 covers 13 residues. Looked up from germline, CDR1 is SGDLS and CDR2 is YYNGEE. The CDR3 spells CASSGYSDNEQFF. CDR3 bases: TGTGCCAGCAGCGGCTACTCCGACAATGAGCAGTTCTTC.

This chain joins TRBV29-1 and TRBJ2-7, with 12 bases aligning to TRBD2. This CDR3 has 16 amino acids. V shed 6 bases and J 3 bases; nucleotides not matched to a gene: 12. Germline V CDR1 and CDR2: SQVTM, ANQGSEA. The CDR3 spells CSVGDGGLAGNYEQYF. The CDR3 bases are TGCAGCGTGGGAGACGGGGGACTAGCGGGTAACTACGAGCAGTACTTC.

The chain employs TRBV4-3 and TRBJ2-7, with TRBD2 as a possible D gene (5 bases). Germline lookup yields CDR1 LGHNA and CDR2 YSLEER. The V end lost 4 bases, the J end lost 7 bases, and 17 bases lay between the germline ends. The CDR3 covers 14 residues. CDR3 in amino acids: CASSPRLWTGEQYF. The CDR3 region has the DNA TGCGCCAGCAGCCCCCGTCTCTGGACGGGGGAGCAGTACTTC.

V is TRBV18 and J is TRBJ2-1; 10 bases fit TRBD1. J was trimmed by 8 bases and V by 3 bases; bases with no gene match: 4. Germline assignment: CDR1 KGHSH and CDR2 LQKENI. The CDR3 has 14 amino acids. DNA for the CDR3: TGTGCCAGCTCACCGGGACAGGGGATCCATGAGCAGTTCTTC. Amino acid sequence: CASSPGQGIHEQFF.